Included here is one T cell receptor (beta chain) sequence, with context. Its antigen is unidentified. Germline CDR1 reads LNHNV; CDR2 reads YYDKDF (reference sequence). This CDR3 is 16 amino acids long. The V end was cut by 1 base, the J end by 5 bases, with 17 bases between. The data are from a study of identical twins. Study outcomes and limitations: Weaker excess sharing between twins was seen in beta out-of-frame sequences.

One entry per CDR3 protein results from TCRdb running MiXCR on the 5' RACE reads. In the table there are 500,000 to 650,000 distinct CDR3 sequences, under 8.5% of which are singletons. The sample also formed part of further work on yellow fever vaccine responses in identical twins. From that paper: Twins' vaccine T cell responses were reported to seem partly convergent and partly personalized.

The chain has TRBV15 and TRBJ1-1; D is possibly TRBD1 (6 bases). Specimen: PBMCs. The clonotype originates from a woman younger than 35 in good health. The CDR3 sequence is CATSRGGSGGGTEAFF. CDR3 bases: TGTGCCACCAGCAGAGGTGGATCAGGAGGGGGGACTGAAGCTTTCTTT.